This T cell receptor (beta chain) was profiled in a study of cytomegalovirus exposure and HLA in healthy donors. Study-wide context: The Caucasian-associated ancestry cluster held roughly 80% of a few hundred genotyped donors. Study outcomes and limitations: A later analysis showed TCR association rates differing by HLA locus, peaking at DRB1 and lowest at HLA-C.

A note on this clone: Its specificity is unknown.

The CDR3 length is 17 residues. Per germline, CDR1 MRHNA and CDR2 SNTAGT. V lost 0 bases, J lost 6 bases, and 6 bases stayed unmatched. The PCR employed 60 Vbeta primers together with 13 Jbeta primers. Libraries were prepared by immunoSEQ multiplex PCR; TCRdb keeps only in-frame clonotypes and omits some of them. The table has around 120,000 clones, about 80% seen once. The sequenced sample was PBMCs. J is TRBJ2-2 and V is TRBV6-4; 11 bases agree with TRBD2. The origin of this receptor is a man aged 18 to 30 in good health and CMV-seronegative. CDR3 sequence reads: CASSDSAGTSGAGELFF. The CDR3 DNA sequence: TGTGCCAGCAGTGACTCGGCCGGGACTAGCGGCGCCGGGGAGCTGTTTTTT.